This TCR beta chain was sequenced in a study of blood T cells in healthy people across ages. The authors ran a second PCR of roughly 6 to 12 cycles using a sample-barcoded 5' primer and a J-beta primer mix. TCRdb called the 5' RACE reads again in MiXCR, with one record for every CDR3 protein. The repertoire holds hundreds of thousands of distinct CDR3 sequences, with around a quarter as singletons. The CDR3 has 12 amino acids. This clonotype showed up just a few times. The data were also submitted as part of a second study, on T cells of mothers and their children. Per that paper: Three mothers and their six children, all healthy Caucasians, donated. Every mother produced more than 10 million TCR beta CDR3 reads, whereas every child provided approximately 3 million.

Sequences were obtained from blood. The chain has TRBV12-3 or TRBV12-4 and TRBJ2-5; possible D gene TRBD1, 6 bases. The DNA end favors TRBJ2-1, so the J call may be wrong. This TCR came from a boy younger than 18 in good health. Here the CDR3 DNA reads TGTGCCATGGGGGCCCTAGACAATGAGCAGTTCTTC. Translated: CAMGALDNEQFF.